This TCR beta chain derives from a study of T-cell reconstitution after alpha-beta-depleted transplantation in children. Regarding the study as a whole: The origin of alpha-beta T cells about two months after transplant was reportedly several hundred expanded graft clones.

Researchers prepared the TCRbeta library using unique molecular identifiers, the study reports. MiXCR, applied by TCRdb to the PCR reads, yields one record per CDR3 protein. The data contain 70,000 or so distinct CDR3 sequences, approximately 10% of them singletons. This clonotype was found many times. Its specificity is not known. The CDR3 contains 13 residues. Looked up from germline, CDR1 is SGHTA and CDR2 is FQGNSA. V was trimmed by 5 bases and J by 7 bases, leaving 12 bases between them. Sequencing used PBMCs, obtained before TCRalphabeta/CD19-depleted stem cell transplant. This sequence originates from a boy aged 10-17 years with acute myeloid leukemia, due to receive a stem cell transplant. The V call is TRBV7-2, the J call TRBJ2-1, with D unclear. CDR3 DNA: TGTGCCAGCAGCCGCGATCTAGGGAATGAGCAGTTCTTC. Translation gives CASSRDLGNEQFF.